This TCR beta chain is drawn from a study of cytomegalovirus exposure and HLA in healthy donors (dated by TCRdb to about 2017). About the full investigation: An earlier analysis of several hundred of the donors reported roughly 300 Gb of sequence data and 95 million to 120 million unique TCR beta sequences obtained from about 179 million T cells. Of the approximately 400 genotyped donors, more than 75% were placed in the genetic ancestry cluster associated with self-reported Caucasian donors. Rather than drawing on any new phenotypic data, the later analysis identified candidate immune exposures from TCR beta sequences and the way those sequences occurred across donors. Genome-wide SNP genotypes for about 55% of the 666 donors were used in a later genetic analysis, which treated that subset as a discovery cohort. HLA typing included class I and class II loci at four-digit resolution. In an earlier analysis of around 540 of the donors, high-throughput TCR beta sequencing was used to judge whether each TCR beta V gene segment behaved as functional or pseudogenic. Typing coverage differed by locus: A, B, C, DRB1 and DQB1 were typed in about 620-630 donors, DQA1 in roughly 500, DPA1 in nearly 610, and DPB1 in 400 to 480. A separate validation cohort of roughly 130 different subjects was used in addition to the roughly 720-subject first cohort. High-throughput TCR immunosequencing, statistical association of individual TCRs with disease status, and machine learning were combined to predict cytomegalovirus infection status. The study aimed to test whether signatures of past pathogen exposure could be identified by cataloging public T cell receptors. All discovery cohort repertoires had been generated using a single sequencing platform. Five DR-DQ haplotypes were treated as single units for association and clustering because of strong linkage in the cohort. Among 398 genotyped donors of the cohort, an average of approximately 250,000 unique TCR beta nucleotide sequences were sequenced per donor, around a sixth of them non-productive. Alongside the repertoire data, information on donor age, sex, ethnicity and CMV serostatus was compiled. An early release covering roughly 640 HLA-typed donors comprised roughly 300 gigabases of sequencing data and around 80 million unique TCR sequences. The T cell repertoires of 670 or so subjects were profiled by immunosequencing and related to cytomegalovirus serostatus. A later analysis re-examined previously published TCR beta repertoires from 500 to 700 donors and added high-resolution HLA genotyping to investigate patterns of TCR occurrence. Overall study outcomes, separate from this receptor: The study gave a list of about 170 TCR beta chains associated with cytomegalovirus. Specific HLA alleles were associated with 15,000 to 20,000 TCR beta sequences at a false discovery rate of 0.05 in a later analysis. According to a later analysis, parvovirus B19, influenza, CMV and Epstein-Barr virus appeared linked to several top co-occurrence clusters. The authors suggested that the approach could potentially be extended to other disease states and immunological phenotypes. The classifier was reported to diagnose cytomegalovirus status with high specificity and sensitivity in both the original and validation cohorts. A group of highly shared sequence variants was considered likely to be a technical artifact of the sequencing pipeline. A few of the identified cytomegalovirus-associated TCR beta chains were confirmed in vitro to be specific for cytomegalovirus antigens. V-gene and J-gene trimming of TCR beta chains was associated with a missense DCLRE1C variant in a later genetic analysis, and the association was replicated in an independent cohort. A later genetic analysis reported fewer N-insertions in productive TCRs among donors in an Asian-associated ancestry cluster than the roughly 650-donor mean. When HLA alleles, especially DR and DQ, strongly co-occurred, TCR associations were difficult to assign to individual alleles. The earlier analysis of 587 of the donors excluded roughly 17 rarely observed V segments, including chromosome 9 orphons, because counts were too low. Because some donors lacked HLA typing at each locus, the association tests relied only on the typed subset. While some public TCRs were present in many individuals, most TCR sequences turned up only very rarely across donors. This cohort had only TCR beta chains sequenced, and the lack of alpha or paired-chain data limited which features could be detected. According to a later analysis, TCR association rates differed among HLA loci, with DRB1 alleles showing the most associated TCRs and HLA-C alleles showing the fewest. An earlier analysis of 450 to 750 of the donors showed that most TCR beta V segments appeared in productive rearrangements either about 90% or about 30% of the time, which broadly matched IMGT annotations. A later analysis found that HLA-associated TCR beta chains were more clonally expanded and had lower generation probabilities than equally common non-associated chains. Linkage disequilibrium might explain the correlated functional status among segregating V segments, but an unknown experimental factor could not be excluded. Because the 87-base-pair reads could not distinguish some IMGT-functional V segments, including TRBV6-2 and TRBV6-3, those segments were excluded. Presence/absence analyses assumed roughly uniform sequencing depth across donors, an assumption that may not hold. CMV serostatus was the only immune exposure information available for the cohort. According to a later analysis, most CMV-associated TCR beta chains appeared to be HLA-restricted, and the HLA associations seemed to be driven largely by CMV exposure. A further reported finding was that TCR beta sequences accurately predicted the HLA-A and HLA-B alleles for most subjects in the first cohort.

Library preparation used the immunoSEQ multiplex PCR assay. For the multiplex PCR, a mixture combining 60 forward primers for TCR Vbeta segments and 13 reverse primers for TCR Jbeta segments was used. The CDR3 region of rearranged TCR beta genes was amplified from genomic DNA with a multiplex PCR assay. Amplified TCR beta libraries were sequenced as 87-base-pair reads on the Illumina HiSeq System. On the study's bioinformatics: In a later analysis, tens of millions of unique TCR beta chains were counted across the 500 to 700 repertoires, and around 10 million of these chains were shared by at least two donors. A nearest-neighbor algorithm error-corrected the raw reads and collapsed the reads into unique sequences, merging closely related sequences to remove PCR and sequencing errors. Alignment of CDR3 sequences to IMGT reference sequences was used to assign V, D and J gene segments. Each retained sequence needed at least a six-nucleotide match to both a V gene segment and a J gene segment. Rearrangements were called productive when the CDR3 lacked stop codons and stayed in frame with V and J; all others were non-productive. Following IMGT convention, CDR3 was defined as the stretch from the second conserved V-encoded cysteine to the conserved J-encoded phenylalanine. The earlier analysis of 587 of the donors excluded sequences that lacked an unambiguous match to a single V gene segment. An earlier analysis of some 500 of the donors classified V segments as functional when productive rearrangements were above 56.7% and as segregating when the standard deviation between donors was above 5%. A statistical classification framework was built to diagnose cytomegalovirus status from the catalog of TCR beta chain sequences. In a later analysis, TCR nucleotide sequences were compared against IMGT/GENE-DB human TR gene sequences so that V and J genes could be assigned. Using the TCRdist pipeline, a later analysis assigned CDR3 sequences along with most-parsimonious VDJ recombination scenarios. In a later analysis, each TCR beta chain was defined by its CDR3 amino acid sequence together with its V-gene family, and reads without a unique V-gene family were excluded. To address suspected cross-contamination and a sequencing artifact, a later analysis removed 450 to 700 highly shared, low-generation-probability nucleotide sequences. For each public chain, a later analysis derived a clonal expansion index from normalized ranks of inferred template counts within each repertoire. Generation probabilities in a later analysis came from a VDJ recombination model fitted to out-of-frame rearrangements, and those results were checked against IGoR. In a later analysis, hypergeometric tests were used to score TCR-TCR, TCR-HLA and TCR-CMV co-occurrence, with a repertoire-size bias correction applied to TCR pairs. A later analysis estimated false discovery rates by permuting HLA or CMV assignments 20 times. In a later analysis, co-occurring TCRs were grouped using DBSCAN, and TCRdist sequence similarity was added for clustering within HLA-allele-positive subsets. Co-occurrence clustering excluded repertoires with fewer than 30,000 or more than 120,000 public chains, plus five with anomalous nucleotide sharing. TCRdb carries this immuneACCESS record with in-frame sequences only. Its versions omit some clonotypes, under half of them owing to an unresolved V gene in the studies checked, with the rest unexplained. V, J and clone size are those of that table, while D and trimming were read from the DNA. The sample data list 100,000 to 120,000 clones, and more than 65% of these were observed just once. Roughly 12% of the sample comes from the top ten.

In total, approximately 610 healthy bone marrow donors made up the cohort. At the time of sampling, all cohort members were nominally healthy, though unrecorded immune exposures were likely present. The donor was CMV seropositive and was included in the group of some 290 seropositive cohort members. A peripheral blood sample was provided by each donor, and peripheral blood mononuclear cells were used for TCR beta sequencing. Genomic DNA was extracted from the blood cell samples with the Qiagen DNeasy Blood Extraction Kit. V ends up 5 bases short and J 5 bases short, with an unmatched junction base count of 18. CDR1 and CDR2, per the germline V gene (reference sequence), are GTSNPN and SVGIG. The CDR3 covers 16 residues, taking in both the cysteine and the phenylalanine. CDR3 DNA only is kept here, 48 bases in frame from base 1. Points on this clone: This receptor's antigen is unknown. No much larger clone is present one base from it, and per-base qualities are unavailable.

This receptor was taken from a man aged 25 to 40 in good health and CMV-seropositive. The chain links TRBV30 with TRBJ2-7; 7 bases in the junction line up with TRBD2. The sample consisted of PBMCs. Here is the DNA: TGTGCCTGGCATGCCCGTAGCGGGTTGAGTCCGGACGAGCAGTACTTC. It specifies CAWHARSGLSPDEQYF.